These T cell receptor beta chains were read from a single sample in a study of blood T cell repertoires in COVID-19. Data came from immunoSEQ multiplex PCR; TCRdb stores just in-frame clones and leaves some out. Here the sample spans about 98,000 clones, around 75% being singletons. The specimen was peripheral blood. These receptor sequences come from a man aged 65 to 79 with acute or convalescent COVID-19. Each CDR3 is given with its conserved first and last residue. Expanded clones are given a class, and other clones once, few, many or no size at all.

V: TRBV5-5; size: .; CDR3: CASSPNRGRDYGYTF
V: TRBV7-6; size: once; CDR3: CASSSATGDNEQFF
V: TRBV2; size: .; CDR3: CASSEQTSGSGANVLTF
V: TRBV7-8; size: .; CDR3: CASSPDRGGYGYTF
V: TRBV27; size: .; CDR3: CASSLLQAYNSPLHF
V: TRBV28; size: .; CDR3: CASSFPAGHTGELFF
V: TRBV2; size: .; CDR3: CASRTDMNTEAFF
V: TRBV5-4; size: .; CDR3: CASSWAKAGETQYF
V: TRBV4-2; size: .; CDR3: CASSQDLLNTGELFF
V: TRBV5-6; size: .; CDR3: CASSRDFYEQYF
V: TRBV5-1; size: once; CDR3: CASSLGQGARNYGYTF
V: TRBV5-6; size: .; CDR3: CASSLAGVAEAFF
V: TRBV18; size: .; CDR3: CASSQTRTVNTEAFF
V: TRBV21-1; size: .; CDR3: CASSKVLSGANVLTF
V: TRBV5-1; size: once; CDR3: CASSLAGTGEATNEKLFF
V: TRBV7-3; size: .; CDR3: CASSMSSGSSNGELFF
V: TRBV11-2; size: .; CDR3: CASSLALGQPQHF
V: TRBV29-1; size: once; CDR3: CSVAELSSTDTQYF
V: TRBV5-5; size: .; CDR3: CASSPRGVAKNIQYF
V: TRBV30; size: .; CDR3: CAGLFYGDRGSYEQYF
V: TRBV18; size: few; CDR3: CASSDRGTGELFF
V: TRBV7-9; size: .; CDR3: CASSLGDRGPYEQYF
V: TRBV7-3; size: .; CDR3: CASSLAGPNYEQYF
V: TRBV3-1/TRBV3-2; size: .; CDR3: CASSQARETTQYF
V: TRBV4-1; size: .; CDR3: CASSQDVLGGVRDEQYF
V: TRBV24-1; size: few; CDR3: CATSDFKRSTDTQYF
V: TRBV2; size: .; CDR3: CASSYRDQGEAFF
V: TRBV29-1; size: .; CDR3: CSVDRDPYNEQFF
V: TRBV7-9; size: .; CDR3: CASSFRDRDSDSWEQYF
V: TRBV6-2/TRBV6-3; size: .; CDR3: CASSSPLPSGMGSYNEQFF
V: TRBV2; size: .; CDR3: CASSESGTGSTDTQYF
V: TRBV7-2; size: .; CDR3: CASSPDRREGYTF
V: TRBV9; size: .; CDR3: CASSESTGPNEKLFF
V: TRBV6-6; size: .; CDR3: CASSYRDEKLFF
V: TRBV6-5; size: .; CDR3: CASSSVDQRAQYF
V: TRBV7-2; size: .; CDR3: CASSSRRGQETQYF
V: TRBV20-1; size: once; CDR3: CSARPQVEAFF
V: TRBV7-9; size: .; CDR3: CASSLDTGTQHF
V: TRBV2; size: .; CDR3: CASSKRLAGGRYNEQFF
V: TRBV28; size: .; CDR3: CASSPPGQDEQFF